This is a list of T cell receptor beta chains from one sample in a study of CD8 T cells in ankylosing spondylitis. MiXCR, applied by TCRdb to the 5' RACE reads, yields one record per CDR3 protein. This table holds about 340,000 distinct CDR3 sequences, under 15% found once. The sample comprised blood, either unsorted or a sorted T cell fraction (not recorded which). All receptors come from a male donor with ankylosing spondylitis or in good health (not recorded which). Each CDR3 is given without its conserved first and last residue. The order of the fields is J gene, V gene, CDR3 protein.

j_call: TRBJ1-6; v_call: TRBV20-1; cdr3_aa: SARDEQHYNSPLH
j_call: TRBJ2-6; v_call: TRBV10-2; cdr3_aa: ASSVMGGQGTAGANVLT
j_call: TRBJ2-3; v_call: TRBV5-6; cdr3_aa: ASRQDRGLLDTQY
j_call: TRBJ2-5; v_call: TRBV12-3/TRBV12-4; cdr3_aa: ASTHFTEQETQY
j_call: TRBJ1-2; v_call: TRBV7-9; cdr3_aa: ASSARQGAEGYT
j_call: TRBJ2-2; v_call: TRBV2; cdr3_aa: ASSERRGAITNTGELF
j_call: TRBJ2-3; v_call: TRBV5-4; cdr3_aa: ASSWRDSSDTQY
j_call: TRBJ2-7; v_call: TRBV7-9; cdr3_aa: ASSNREWAYEQY
j_call: TRBJ1-5; v_call: TRBV6-2/TRBV6-3; cdr3_aa: ASSFDRVRQPQH
j_call: TRBJ2-1; v_call: TRBV27; cdr3_aa: ASSYFYKRYNNEQF
j_call: TRBJ2-1; v_call: TRBV3-1; cdr3_aa: ASRRGPNGAEQF
j_call: TRBJ2-1; v_call: TRBV20-1; cdr3_aa: SASRDPLGDNEQF
j_call: TRBJ1-1; v_call: TRBV3-1; cdr3_aa: ASSHLRVLNTEAF
j_call: TRBJ1-1; v_call: TRBV2; cdr3_aa: ASSEPDRYEAF
j_call: TRBJ1-1; v_call: TRBV12-3/TRBV12-4; cdr3_aa: ATCLGVWGEAF
j_call: TRBJ1-3; v_call: TRBV5-6; cdr3_aa: ASSLVQIGNTIY
j_call: TRBJ1-1; v_call: TRBV5-1; cdr3_aa: ASSSAPAGDTEAF
j_call: TRBJ2-1; v_call: TRBV7-2; cdr3_aa: ASSLRGGQGIYNEQF
j_call: TRBJ2-1; v_call: TRBV20-1; cdr3_aa: SASGTEIYNEQF
j_call: TRBJ2-5; v_call: TRBV29-1; cdr3_aa: SVPTRGIQTQY
j_call: TRBJ1-2; v_call: TRBV2; cdr3_aa: ASRDTTGGNYGYT
j_call: TRBJ2-1; v_call: TRBV5-4; cdr3_aa: ASSPMRGLGNEQF
j_call: TRBJ2-3; v_call: TRBV12-3/TRBV12-4; cdr3_aa: ASSFGTSGTDTQY
j_call: TRBJ2-5; v_call: TRBV10-2; cdr3_aa: ASSESSGLGGVAAQY
j_call: TRBJ1-1; v_call: TRBV3-1; cdr3_aa: ASSQTGGATEAF
j_call: TRBJ2-5; v_call: TRBV15; cdr3_aa: ATSRETAHQETQY
j_call: TRBJ2-7; v_call: TRBV5-6; cdr3_aa: ASSLVDSSYEQY
j_call: TRBJ2-3; v_call: TRBV10-3; cdr3_aa: AISWTEEDTQY
j_call: TRBJ2-1; v_call: TRBV3-1; cdr3_aa: ASSQDMTSGSSYNEQF
j_call: TRBJ2-1; v_call: TRBV20-1; cdr3_aa: SARSPGTSGNNEQF
j_call: TRBJ1-2; v_call: TRBV7-9; cdr3_aa: ASSLEHGTNYGYS
j_call: TRBJ2-2; v_call: TRBV19; cdr3_aa: ASSIIRDTGELF
j_call: TRBJ1-2; v_call: TRBV10-3; cdr3_aa: ASTFGQQYGYT
j_call: TRBJ2-1; v_call: TRBV9; cdr3_aa: ASSVGYSGRGEQF
j_call: TRBJ2-3; v_call: TRBV9; cdr3_aa: ASSTSGQGVDTQY
j_call: TRBJ2-7; v_call: TRBV20-1; cdr3_aa: SASGTYEQY
j_call: TRBJ1-6; v_call: TRBV3-1; cdr3_aa: ASSQDRTGSSPLH
j_call: TRBJ1-5; v_call: TRBV5-1; cdr3_aa: ASSFNGDSNQPQH
j_call: TRBJ1-2; v_call: TRBV21-1; cdr3_aa: ASRKDRLSNYGYT
j_call: TRBJ1-1; v_call: TRBV5-1; cdr3_aa: ASSSGTWPDTEAF
j_call: TRBJ2-2; v_call: TRBV6-1; cdr3_aa: ASRPRGWREVNTGELF
j_call: TRBJ2-7; v_call: TRBV29-1; cdr3_aa: SALDGVYEQY
j_call: TRBJ2-2; v_call: TRBV7-2; cdr3_aa: ASSLDSGTNTGELF